This record covers a single TCR beta chain. Its antigen is currently unknown. This specimen comes from a study of T cell repertoires in ileal Crohn's disease. About the research overall: Patients had a median approximately 7.3-year disease duration, and around 35% were active smokers. Study results and limitations: Clonal expansions were more frequent in active smokers than non-smokers at surgery. Compared with CD4 T cells, sorted CD8 cells carried more expanded clones.

Per sample, about 500 nanograms of biopsy DNA were TCRB immunosequenced. Profiling relied on immunoSEQ multiplex PCR, and the TCRdb table lists in-frame clones only, not all of them. The sample has under 2,500 clones; more than 75% are singletons. Trimming stripped 2 bases from V and 3 bases from J, with 14 bases between. CDR3 size: 16 residues. Per the germline V gene, CDR1 is SGHTA and CDR2 is FQGTGA. The sequenced sample was ileal tissue. This receptor was obtained from an adult with Crohn's disease. The rearrangement links TRBV7-3 to TRBJ2-1, with D hard to call. As DNA, the CDR3 is TGTGCCAGCAGCTTACGGCTAGACCACCGCTACAATGAGCAGTTCTTC. It yields the protein CASSLRLDHRYNEQFF.